The 3 T cell receptor beta chains below all came from one sample that was sequenced in a study of T cells after yellow fever vaccination. TCRdb redid the calling of the 5' RACE reads with MiXCR, one entry per CDR3 protein. The sample lists 110,000 to 150,000 distinct CDR3 sequences; roughly 6.7% were seen once. Specimen: CD4+ T cells sorted from PBMCs, collected 10 days after the yellow fever booster vaccination. The receptor set was obtained from a man under 40 who received the YFV17D yellow fever vaccine.

In its sample, this clonotype was seen many times. The chain has TRBV15 and TRBJ2-3, with D unresolved. The CDR3 totals 16 residues. Per germline, CDR1 LNHNV and CDR2 YYDKDF (reference sequence). V lost 11 bases and J 2 bases, leaving 23 bases between the germline ends. The DNA for the CDR3 is TGTGCCCCGACGACTTCCGCCTTTCTCCTCACAGATACGCAGTATTTT. Translated: CAPTTSAFLLTDTQYF.

Many counts were recorded for this clonotype. V usage is TRBV12-3 or TRBV12-4 and J usage is TRBJ1-1, with D perhaps TRBD1 (5 bases). The CDR3 contains 14 residues. The germline V and J ends were trimmed by 6 bases and 2 bases, with 13 bases remaining between them. The CDR3 nucleotides are TGTGCCAGCAGGAAGACAGATTTAAACACTGAAGCTTTCTTT. This codes for CASRKTDLNTEAFF.

This clonotype was seen repeatedly, ten times or more. The chain recombines TRBV19 with TRBJ2-1; D uncertain. Trimming removed 4 bases from V and 10 bases from J, with 11 bases in between. This CDR3 has 12 amino acids. CDR1 is LNHDA and CDR2 is SQIVND in the germline V gene (reference sequence). CDR3 nucleotide sequence: TGTGCCAGTAGTACCCTCCGTGGGGAGCAGTTCTTC. Translation gives CASSTLRGEQFF. The whole variable domain, filled in from reference TRBV19 and TRBJ2-1, reads DGGITQSPKYLFRKEGQNVTLSCEQNLNHDAMYWYRQDPGQGLRLIYYSQIVNDFQKGDIAEGYSVSREKKESFPLTVTSAQKNPTAFYLCASSTLRGEQFFGPGTRLTVL.